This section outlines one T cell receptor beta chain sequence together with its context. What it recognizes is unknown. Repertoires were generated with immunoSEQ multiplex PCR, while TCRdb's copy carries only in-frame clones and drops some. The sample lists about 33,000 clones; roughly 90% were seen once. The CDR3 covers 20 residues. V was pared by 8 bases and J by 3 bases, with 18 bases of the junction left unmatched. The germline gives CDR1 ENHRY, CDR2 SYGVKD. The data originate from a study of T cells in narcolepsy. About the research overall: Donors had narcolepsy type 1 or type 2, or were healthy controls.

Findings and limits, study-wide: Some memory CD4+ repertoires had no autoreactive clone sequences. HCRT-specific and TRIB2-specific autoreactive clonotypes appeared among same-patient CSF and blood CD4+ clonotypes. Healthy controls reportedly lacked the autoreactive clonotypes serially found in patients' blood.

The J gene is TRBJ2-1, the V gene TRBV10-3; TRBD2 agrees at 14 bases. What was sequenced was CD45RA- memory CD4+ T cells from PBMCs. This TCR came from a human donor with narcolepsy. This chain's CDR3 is CAIADEGLAGVLKYYNEQFF. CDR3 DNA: TGTGCCATCGCCGACGAGGGACTAGCGGGGGTATTAAAATACTACAATGAGCAGTTCTTC.